These 30 T cell receptor beta chains were sequenced from one sample in a study of OX40 agonist ivuxolimab in advanced cancers. Some clones are missing from TCRdb's copy, which holds only in-frame ones; the method was immunoSEQ multiplex PCR. The sample holds around 20,000 clones, around 90% seen once. The sample here was CD4+ or CD8+ T cells sorted from blood, taken in a trial of the OX40 agonist ivuxolimab. These receptors were collected from an adult with an advanced solid tumor such as melanoma, head and neck, liver or kidney cancer.

The chain carries TRBV7-2 and TRBJ2-3; no definite D call. V was pared by 4 bases and J by 2 bases, with 4 bases between. The V gene's germline CDR1 is SGHTA and CDR2 FQGNSA. The CDR3 is made up of 12 amino acids. As DNA, the CDR3 is TGTGCCAGCAGCTCTCCCACAGATACGCAGTATTTT. Amino acids: CASSSPTDTQYF.

The V and J genes are TRBV14 and TRBJ2-2; D possibly corresponds to TRBD1 (6 bases). V was trimmed by 4 bases and J by 5 bases, leaving 14 bases between them. CDR3 length equals 15 residues. Germline loops: CDR1 SGHDN, CDR2 FVKESK. This CDR3 reads CASSRRDTATGELFF. In DNA, the CDR3 is TGTGCCAGCAGCCGCCGGGACACGGCGACCGGGGAGCTGTTTTTT.

The rearrangement links TRBV10-3 to TRBJ2-7; D possibly corresponds to TRBD1 (5 bases). V lost 8 bases, J lost 2 bases, and 19 bases lay in between. CDR1 ENHRY and CDR2 SYGVKD come from the germline V gene. The CDR3 has 15 amino acids. This chain's CDR3 is CAISPDSIRTYEQYF. CDR3 coding DNA: TGTGCCATCTCCCCCGACAGTATCCGTACCTACGAGCAGTACTTC.

This sequence joins TRBV19 and TRBJ1-5; 7 bases agree with TRBD1. Looked up from germline, CDR1 is LNHDA and CDR2 is SQIVND (reference sequence). V was pared by 8 bases and J by 5 bases, with 6 bases of the junction left unmatched. The length of the CDR3 is 13 residues. The CDR3 nucleotides are TGTGCCAGTGGAGACAGGGTGGATCAGCCCCAGCATTTT. Translation gives CASGDRVDQPQHF.

The chain carries TRBV7-2 and TRBJ2-7, with 7 bases fitting TRBD2. The CDR3 loop spans 13 amino acids. V lost 5 bases and J lost 3; bases outside the gene matches: 4. Germline V gives CDR1 SGHTA, CDR2 FQGNSA. CDR3 bases: TGTGCCAGCAGCGCCAGGACTAGCTACGAGCAGTACTTC. This gives the protein CASSARTSYEQYF.

The chain has TRBV11-3 and TRBJ2-7, with a weak D call TRBD1 (6 bases). The ends were cut back, 5 bases at V and 5 bases at J, with 22 bases in the middle. The CDR3 length is 16 residues. In germline, CDR1 is SGHNT, CDR2 YENEEA. The CDR3 is CASSRIRDTDLNEQYF. The CDR3 bases are TGTGCCAGCAGCCGCATCCGGGACACGGACTTGAACGAGCAGTACTTC.

This sequence joins TRBV9 and TRBJ1-6; 10 bases map to TRBD1. V shed 3 bases and J 6 bases; nucleotides not matched to a gene: 9. Germline lookup yields CDR1 SGDLS and CDR2 YYNGEE. This CDR3 has 17 residues. CDR3 amino acids: CASSAGGTGAINSPLHF. CDR3 DNA sequence: TGTGCCAGCAGCGCCGGAGGGACAGGGGCCATTAATTCACCCCTCCACTTT. The variable domain in full, with the rest retrieved from reference TRBV9 and TRBJ1-6, is DSGVTQTPKHLITATGQRVTLRCSPRSGDLSVYWYQQSLDQGLQFLIQYYNGEERAKGNILERFSAQQFPDLHSELNLSSLELGDSALYFCASSAGGTGAINSPLHFGNGTRLTVT.

This clone is a singleton in its sample. The rearrangement uses TRBV2 and TRBJ1-5; D is possibly TRBD1 (5 bases). Per the germline V gene, CDR1 is SNHLY and CDR2 is FYNNEI. Trimming pared 6 bases from V and 0 bases from J, leaving 9 bases between. The CDR3 has 14 residues. The CDR3, as DNA: TGTGCCAGCAGGGACAATTATAGCAATCAGCCCCAGCATTTT. This encodes CASRDNYSNQPQHF.

The chain couples TRBV28 to TRBJ2-5, with D perhaps being TRBD1 or TRBD2 (6 bases each). The length of the CDR3 is 14 residues. V was cut by 5 bases and J by 3 bases, with 13 bases left in between. Germline V gives CDR1 MDHEN, CDR2 SYDVKM. CDR3 sequence reads: CASSAGHPKETQYF. CDR3 nucleotides: TGTGCCAGCAGTGCGGGACACCCAAAAGAGACCCAGTACTTC.

The V and J genes are TRBV11-2 and TRBJ2-1; 7 nucleotides match TRBD1. CDR1 and CDR2 (germline): SGHAT, FQNNGV. This CDR3 comprises 15 residues. The junction had 13 bases not matched to a gene; V was cut back by 2 bases and J by 12 bases. The chain's CDR3 is CASSLNLGTEKGQFF. CDR3 DNA sequence: TGTGCCAGCAGCTTAAATTTGGGGACAGAAAAAGGGCAGTTCTTC.

The chain combines TRBV18 with TRBJ2-7, with D unclear. The CDR3 is 14 residues long. Germline loops: CDR1 KGHSH, CDR2 LQKENI. Trimming shortened V by 0 bases and J by 2 bases, and 8 bases separated the two germline ends. CDR3 DNA sequence: TGTGCCAGCTCACCACCGGACGCCACCTACGAGCAGTACTTC. Amino acids: CASSPPDATYEQYF.

The CDR3 spells CASNTLFAGRFSGELFF. In DNA, the CDR3 is TGTGCCAGCAACACCCTCTTCGCGGGAAGATTCAGCGGGGAGCTGTTTTTT. This chain uses TRBV5-6 with TRBJ2-2, with D maybe TRBD2 (6 bases). Trimming shortened V by 6 bases and J by 7 bases, and 25 bases separated the two germline ends. This CDR3 spans 17 amino acids. The germline CDR1 and CDR2 sequences are SGHDT and YYEEEE.

This clone has only a few counts. The chain links TRBV11-2 to TRBJ2-7; D may match TRBD1 or TRBD2 (5 bases each). Deletions cut 3 bases from V and 3 bases from J, with 9 bases between. The length of the CDR3 is 13 residues. Germline CDR1 SGHAT, CDR2 FQNNGV. The CDR3 reads CASSFGGDYEQYF. As DNA, the CDR3 is TGTGCCAGCAGCTTTGGGGGAGACTACGAGCAGTACTTC.

This CDR3 reads CASWQGSSSYTF. CDR3 coding DNA: TGTGCCAGTTGGCAGGGGTCTTCCAGCTACACCTTC. V is TRBV19 and J is TRBJ1-2; D is perhaps TRBD1 (6 bases). Trimming removed 8 bases from V and 9 bases from J, with 16 bases in between. Germline V lookup: CDR1 LNHDA, CDR2 SQIVND (reference sequence). CDR3 length: 12 amino acids.

This rearrangement joins TRBV19 to TRBJ2-2, with D possibly being TRBD1 (6 bases). Germline CDR1 LNHDA, CDR2 SQIVND (reference sequence). Trimming left V 10 bases short and J 3 bases short, with 15 bases between. This CDR3 is 14 amino acids long. This chain's CDR3 is CAKCRDTDTGELFF. The CDR3 DNA reads TGTGCCAAGTGCCGGGACACGGACACCGGGGAGCTGTTTTTT.

The rearrangement uses TRBV7-9 and TRBJ2-7, with 8 bases lining up with TRBD1. The junction had 11 bases not matched to a gene; V was cut back by 8 bases and J by 5 bases. Germline V gene data show CDR1 as SEHNR and CDR2 as FQNEAQ (reference sequence). CDR3 length equals 14 residues. The chain's CDR3 is CASAEGRGRDEQYF. CDR3 coding DNA: TGTGCCAGCGCAGAGGGCAGGGGGCGCGACGAGCAGTACTTC.

The V gene is TRBV27, the J gene TRBJ1-5; D is undetermined. This CDR3 region has 13 residues. The V gene lost 6 bases and the J gene lost 0 bases, with 6 bases spanning the gap. Looked up from germline, CDR1 is MNHEY and CDR2 is SMNVEV (reference sequence). CDR3 amino acids: CASRAYSNQPQHF. CDR3 sequence (DNA): TGTGCCAGCAGGGCGTATAGCAATCAGCCCCAGCATTTT.

V usage is TRBV29-1 and J usage is TRBJ2-2, with 8 nucleotides matching TRBD1. CDR3 length: 14 residues. CDR1 is SQVTM, CDR2 ANQGSEA, per germline. J lost 4 bases, V lost 6 bases, and 7 bases had no gene match. Here the CDR3 DNA reads TGCAGCGTCAAGCAGGGGGCGGGCACCGGGGAGCTGTTTTTT. Its translation is CSVKQGAGTGELFF.

This sequence joins TRBV7-3 and TRBJ2-3, with D uncertain. The CDR3 contains 14 residues. CDR1 and CDR2 (germline): SGHTA, FQGTGA. V lost 5 bases to trimming and J lost 0 bases, with 9 bases between them. CDR3 in DNA: TGTGCCAGCAGCCCGCGACCGAGCACAGATACGCAGTATTTT. Amino acid sequence: CASSPRPSTDTQYF.

The V and J genes are TRBV7-6 and TRBJ2-1; 12 nucleotides align to TRBD2. Trimming removed 3 bases from V and 9 bases from J; junction bases left unmatched: 3. The germline gives CDR1 SGHVS, CDR2 FNYEAQ. The CDR3 extends over 14 amino acids. In nucleotides, the CDR3 is TGTGCCAGCAGCTTGGGACTAGCGGGCCCTGAGCAGTTCTTC. This translates into CASSLGLAGPEQFF.

The chain combines TRBV6-5 with TRBJ2-7, with D possibly being TRBD2 (8 bases). This CDR3 comprises 16 residues. Germline V CDR1 and CDR2: MNHEY, SVGAGI. V lost 0 bases and J lost 6, with 18 bases in between. The CDR3 DNA sequence: TGTGCCAGCAGTTACTCGAGCTTTAGCGGGACAGCCGAGCAGTACTTC. This codes for CASSYSSFSGTAEQYF.

V gene TRBV20-1 combines with J gene TRBJ2-7; no firm D call. Deletions cut 3 bases from V and 4 bases from J, with 4 bases between. CDR1 is DFQATT and CDR2 is SNEGSKA in the germline V gene (reference sequence). The CDR3 has 10 residues. The CDR3 region is CSASLYEQYF. Here the CDR3 DNA reads TGCAGTGCTAGTTTGTACGAGCAGTACTTC.

This clone came up once. This rearrangement joins TRBV14 to TRBJ2-7; D is possibly TRBD1 or TRBD2 (5 bases each). The germline gives CDR1 SGHDN, CDR2 FVKESK. V was pared by 4 bases and J by 3 bases, with 25 bases between. This CDR3 comprises 18 residues. This CDR3 is CASSRSGASTTEHYEQYF. CDR3 bases: TGTGCCAGCAGCCGTTCCGGGGCATCAACGACCGAGCACTACGAGCAGTACTTC. Full variable domain (remainder filled in from reference TRBV14 and TRBJ2-7): EAGVTQFPSHSVIEKGQTVTLRCDPISGHDNLYWYRRVMGKEIKFLLHFVKESKQDESGMPNNRFLAERTGGTYSTLKVQPAELEDSGVYFCASSRSGASTTEHYEQYFGPGTRLTVT.

A few counts support this clone. The chain links TRBV5-1 to TRBJ2-3, with TRBD2 matching over 10 bases. After removal of 6 bases from V and 6 bases from J, the junction contained 10 bases not matched to a gene. The CDR3 contains 15 residues. Germline CDR1 is SGHRS and CDR2 is YFSETQ. The CDR3 sequence is CASTDSSGSLDTQYF. CDR3 DNA: TGCGCCAGCACCGATTCTAGCGGGAGTTTGGATACGCAGTATTTT.

Turning to this clone: One end of the junction does not line up with germline, which may come from a read error. The rearrangement uses TRBV7-7 and TRBJ2-3, with 13 bases matching TRBD2. Germline lookup yields CDR1 SSHAT and CDR2 FNYEAQ (reference sequence). CDR3 length: 16 residues. The CDR3: CASSAGTSGTTDTQYF. The CDR3 nucleotides read TGTGCTAGCAGCGCCGGGACTAGCGGGACCACAGATACGCAGTATTTT.

J is TRBJ1-4 and V is TRBV28; no definite D call. CDR3 length: 14 residues. The V gene's germline CDR1 is MDHEN and CDR2 SYDVKM. Deletions cut 6 bases from V and 4 bases from J, with 12 bases between. This CDR3 reads CASRVSEGNEKLFF. In nucleotides, the CDR3 is TGTGCCAGCAGGGTTTCGGAGGGTAATGAAAAACTGTTTTTT.

The chain couples TRBV10-1 to TRBJ2-1; D perhaps matches TRBD1 (5 bases). The germline V gene encodes CDR1 WNHNN and CDR2 SYGVQD (reference sequence). The CDR3 spans 14 residues. V was cut by 0 bases and J by 4 bases, with 7 bases left in between. CDR3 sequence: CASSESGRYNEQFF. The CDR3 nucleotides read TGCGCCAGCAGTGAGTCGGGGCGGTACAATGAGCAGTTCTTC.

This chain links TRBV6-5 with TRBJ2-2, with D unclear. Trimming cost V 5 bases and J 4 bases, with 5 bases left between them. Per the germline V gene, CDR1 is MNHEY and CDR2 is SVGAGI. The CDR3 sequence is 12 residues long. The CDR3 loop reads CASSVRTGELFF. For the CDR3, the DNA is TGTGCCAGCAGTGTGCGCACCGGGGAGCTGTTTTTT.

CDR3 DNA: TGTGCCAGCAGCAAAGTGGGACAGGGGGGTTCCTACGAGCAGTACTTC. It translates to CASSKVGQGGSYEQYF. The chain has TRBV21-1 and TRBJ2-7; TRBD1, as called in the table, went unchecked against the DNA. TRBV21-1 is given as a pseudogene. This CDR3 region has 16 residues.

V is TRBV2 and J is TRBJ2-5, with 8 bases matching TRBD1. The V segment lost 5 bases and the J segment 5 bases; nucleotides outside the gene matches: 7. The CDR3 is 14 residues long. Per germline, CDR1 SNHLY and CDR2 FYNNEI. The CDR3, as DNA: TGTGCCAGCAGTACCCGACAGGGGTGGGAGACCCAGTACTTC. Its translation: CASSTRQGWETQYF. Supplemented by reference TRBV2 and TRBJ2-5, the full variable domain reads EPEVTQTPSHQVTQMGQEVILRCVPISNHLYFYWYRQILGQKVEFLVSFYNNEISEKSEIFDDQFSVERPDGSNFTLKIRSTKLEDSAMYFCASSTRQGWETQYFGPGTRLLVL.